The T cell receptor (beta chain) under discussion was sequenced for a study of somatic mutations in cytotoxic T cells in rheumatoid arthritis. Study results and limitations: Nobody knew which antigens the expanded CD8+ clones targeted.

Concerning this clone itself: What it recognizes is unknown.

The protocol was immunoSEQ multiplex PCR, while the TCRdb copy is restricted to in-frame clones and leaves out a portion. This table holds nearly 20,000 clones, 86% found once. Sequencing used CD8+ T cells sorted from blood. The clonotype comes from a man aged 40-50 years in good health.

This CDR3 is CASSLTSRNEQFF. The CDR3 nucleotides are TGTGCCAGCAGCCTGACTAGCCGCAATGAGCAGTTCTTC. The chain couples TRBV7-2 to TRBJ2-1; 7 nucleotides align to TRBD2. Per germline, CDR1 SGHTA and CDR2 FQGNSA. Trimming took 5 bases from V and 6 from J; bases not matched to a gene: 4. The CDR3 runs 13 residues.